The TCR beta chain under discussion was sequenced for a study of shared clonotypes between healthy human individuals. The CDR3 has 13 residues. The germline CDR1 and CDR2 sequences are MGHRA and YSYEKL. With 1 base removed from V and 5 bases from J, the gap between germline ends came to 9 bases. Some clones are missing from TCRdb's copy, which holds only in-frame ones; the method was immunoSEQ multiplex PCR. The sample holds over 2,000,000 clones; around 93% are singletons and the top ten take approximately 1.7%. Naive CD8 cells lacked CD45RO and underwent positive selection for CCR7, leaving out terminally differentiated effector memory CD45RA+ cells. The donors, all of them Caucasian adults, lived in Nashville, Tennessee.

Sequencing used naive CD8+ T cells from PBMCs. The receptor's source is a man aged 18 to 35 in good health. Some clones in this sample may be carry-over from other donors' samples. The rearrangement uses TRBV4-1 and TRBJ2-7, with D possibly being TRBD1 or TRBD2 (5 bases each). The CDR3 bases are TGCGCCAGCAGCCAAGGTCTGGGGGACGAGCAGTACTTC. Amino acids: CASSQGLGDEQYF.